A selection of T cell receptor beta chains follows, all from one sample in a study of blood T cell repertoires in COVID-19. Sequenced by immunoSEQ multiplex PCR; TCRdb stores in-frame clones only, minus some. This table has about 63,000 clones, 70% to 90% appearing once. Sequenced material: PBMCs or T cells enriched from blood (not recorded which). Source of these receptors: a woman between 35 and 50 years old with acute COVID-19. CDR3s include the opening cysteine and the closing phenylalanine or tryptophan. A D gene is named only where the DNA matches it firmly. Where a row states a size, it is once, few, many or the class of an expanded clone; other rows omit it.

clone_size j_call d_call v_call cdr3_aa cdr3_nt
- TRBJ1-1 - TRBV19 CATSWGGRSSTEAFF TGTGCCACCTCCTGGGGGGGGCGAAGTTCCACTGAAGCTTTCTTT
- TRBJ1-5 - TRBV6-1 CASSEAVGANQPQHF TGTGCCAGCAGTGAAGCAGTAGGGGCAAATCAGCCCCAGCATTTT
- TRBJ2-1 - TRBV28 CASNPTSRPSVQFF TGTGCCAGCAACCCCACTAGCCGCCCTAGCGTGCAGTTCTTC
- TRBJ2-1 - TRBV28 CASIEGGYNEQFF TGTGCCAGCATTGAGGGAGGCTACAATGAGCAGTTCTTC
few TRBJ1-2 - TRBV10-2 CASTAGNYGYTF TGCGCCAGCACCGCGGGGAACTATGGCTACACCTTC
- TRBJ2-6 TRBD1 TRBV7-8 CASSLTTGSSGANVLTF TGTGCCAGCAGCCTTACGACAGGGAGCTCTGGGGCCAACGTCCTGACTTTC
few TRBJ2-3 TRBD2 TRBV28 CASSLRPGLAGSDTQYF TGTGCCAGCAGTCTCAGGCCGGGACTAGCGGGATCAGATACGCAGTATTTT
- TRBJ1-2 - TRBV5-1 CASSKILRDYGYTF TGCGCCAGCAGCAAGATCCTGAGGGACTATGGCTACACCTTC
few TRBJ1-3 TRBD1 TRBV19 CASRTGTGQGLDTIYF TGTGCCAGTAGGACCGGAACGGGACAGGGGTTGGACACCATATATTTT
once TRBJ1-1 TRBD1 TRBV19 CATGQVTEAFF TGTGCCACCGGACAGGTCACTGAAGCTTTCTTT
- TRBJ2-1 TRBD2 TRBV5-1 CASSRGTSGYYSYNEQFF TGCGCCAGCAGCAGAGGGACTAGCGGTTATTACTCCTACAATGAGCAGTTCTTC
few TRBJ2-7 - TRBV5-6 CASSLVSGLYEQYF TGTGCCAGCAGCTTGGTGAGCGGGCTGTACGAGCAGTACTTC
once TRBJ2-3 TRBD2 TRBV19 CASSTKDLLAAESTDTQYF TGTGCCAGTAGTACTAAAGATCTACTAGCGGCCGAAAGCACAGATACGCAGTATTTT
- TRBJ2-7 - TRBV19 CASSSTHLNNYEQYF TGTGCCAGTAGTAGTACTCACCTGAATAACTACGAGCAGTACTTC
- TRBJ1-5 - TRBV19 CASSPGGGGDANQPQHF TGTGCCAGTAGCCCCGGGGGAGGGGGTGATGCCAATCAGCCCCAGCATTTT
- TRBJ2-3 TRBD2 TRBV11-2 CASSLGAGGVTDTQYF TGTGCCAGCAGCTTAGGAGCGGGAGGAGTCACAGATACGCAGTATTTT
few TRBJ2-2 - TRBV27 CASSLKPPRDKYTGELFF TGTGCCAGCAGTTTAAAGCCGCCCCGGGACAAATACACCGGGGAGCTGTTTTTT
- TRBJ2-7 TRBD2 TRBV7-8 CASSHMGLVAGGYEQYF TGTGCCAGCAGCCATATGGGCCTGGTTGCGGGGGGTTACGAGCAGTACTTC
- TRBJ1-5 - TRBV10-2 CASTAGNNQPQHF TGCGCCAGCACCGCGGGGAACAATCAGCCCCAGCATTTT
once TRBJ2-1 TRBD1 TRBV6-1 CASSEGQGTADEQFF TGTGCCAGCAGTGAGGGACAGGGAACGGCGGATGAGCAGTTCTTC
- TRBJ2-1 - TRBV6-4 CASSVGPTNNEQFF TGTGCCAGCTCCGTCGGCCCTACTAACAATGAGCAGTTCTTC
- TRBJ2-3 TRBD2 TRBV12-5 CASGLGEGTQYF TGTGCTAGTGGTTTGGGGGAGGGCACGCAGTATTTT
- TRBJ1-2 - TRBV2 CASNRVGGYTF TGTGCCAGTAACAGGGTCGGGGGCTACACCTTC
- TRBJ2-1 - TRBV5-1 CASSLGGQGAANEQFF TGCGCCAGCAGCTTGGGAGGCCAGGGCGCCGCTAATGAGCAGTTCTTC